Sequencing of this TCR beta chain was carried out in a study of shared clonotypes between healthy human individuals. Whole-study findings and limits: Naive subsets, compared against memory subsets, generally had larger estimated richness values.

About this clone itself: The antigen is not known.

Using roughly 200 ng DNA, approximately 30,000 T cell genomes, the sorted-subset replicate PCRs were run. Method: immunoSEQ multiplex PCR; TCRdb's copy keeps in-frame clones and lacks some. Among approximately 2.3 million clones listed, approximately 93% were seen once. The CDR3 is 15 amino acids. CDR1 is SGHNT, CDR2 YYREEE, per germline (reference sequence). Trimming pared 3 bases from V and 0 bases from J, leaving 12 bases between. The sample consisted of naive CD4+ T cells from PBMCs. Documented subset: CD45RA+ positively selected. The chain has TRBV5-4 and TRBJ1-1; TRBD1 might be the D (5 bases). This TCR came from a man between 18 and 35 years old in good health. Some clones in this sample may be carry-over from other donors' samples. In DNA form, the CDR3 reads TGTGCCAGCAGCTCCGCGGGGCGGATGAACACTGAAGCTTTCTTT. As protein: CASSSAGRMNTEAFF.